This TCR beta chain appears in the sequencing data of a study of T-cell reconstitution after alpha-beta-depleted transplantation in children. Regarding the study as a whole: Newly produced T cells mostly provided counts and TCRbeta diversity after one year, as hyperexpanded clones declined. Several hundred rapidly expanded clones from non-depleted graft cells reportedly supplied alpha-beta T cells about two months post-transplant. Recipient T cells and thymic progenitors that survived were the source of the high TCRbeta diversity seen at day 60 in some patients.

The TCRbeta library was prepared with unique molecular identifiers. TCRdb re-called the PCR reads through MiXCR, storing one row per CDR3 protein. The repertoire holds about 600,000 distinct CDR3 sequences, with approximately 13% as singletons. Germline loops: CDR1 SQVTM, CDR2 ANQGSEA. The CDR3 is made up of 13 amino acids. V shed 4 bases and J 5 bases; nucleotides not matched to a gene: 4. This clonotype was picked up many times. Its cognate antigen is unknown. The V call is TRBV29-1, the J call TRBJ2-2; 7 bases are a match to TRBD1. Sample: PBMCs, mostly from graft donor cells, taken 360 days after TCRalphabeta/CD19-depleted stem cell transplant. The TCR comes from a male patient younger than 18 who had a stem cell transplant for acute myeloid leukemia, so the T cells may come from the graft donor. For the CDR3, the DNA is TGCAGCGTTGGAGGGGGCGGGACCGGGGAGCTGTTTTTT. Amino acid sequence: CSVGGGGTGELFF.